Presented here are 11 T cell receptor beta chains from one specimen sequenced in a study of CD8 T cells in Susac syndrome. Reverse transcription used about 0.45 to 1 ug RNA and random hexamers. TCRdb re-analysed the immunoSEQ multiplex PCR reads in MiXCR, keeping a single row per CDR3 protein. The table has roughly 140,000 distinct CDR3 sequences, 90% to 95% seen once. The sequencing input was CD4+ T cells from PBMCs. Receptor source: a human donor with Susac syndrome.

The V gene is TRBV20-1, the J gene TRBJ1-2; perhaps TRBD1 as D (5 bases). The CDR3 totals 13 residues. Germline-derived CDR1 and CDR2 are DFQATT and SNEGSKA (reference sequence). The V end lost 5 bases, the J end lost 2 bases, and 12 bases lay between the germline ends. The CDR3 coding sequence is TGCAGTGCTCCAGGGCCGGGAAACTATGGCTACACCTTC. Its protein is CSAPGPGNYGYTF.

This clonotype has only one observation. The J gene is TRBJ2-7, the V gene TRBV6-5; D may be TRBD1 (6 bases). Trimming removed 7 bases at V and 4 bases at J, with 11 bases between. Germline V gives CDR1 MNHEY, CDR2 SVGAGI. The CDR3 sequence is 12 residues long. The CDR3 spells CASTDRRYEQYF. CDR3 nucleotides: TGTGCCAGCACCGACAGGAGATACGAGCAGTACTTC.

The chain is built from TRBV14 and TRBJ2-1, with D possibly matching TRBD2 (6 bases). Germline CDR1 and CDR2: SGHDN and FVKESK. The CDR3 contains 16 residues. Trimming removed 4 bases from V and 0 bases from J, with 13 bases in between. In nucleotides, the CDR3 is TGTGCCAGCAGCCCGGGACTCCGGAGCTCCTACAATGAGCAGTTCTTC. This sequence encodes CASSPGLRSSYNEQFF.

The chain joins TRBV29-1 to TRBJ1-4; D call uncertain. V dropped 6 bases and J dropped 7 bases, with 12 bases sitting between them. Germline CDR1 SQVTM, CDR2 ANQGSEA. The CDR3 has 12 residues. CDR3 nucleotides: TGCAGCGTGGGCGTGGCGGGTGAAAAACTGTTTTTT. Translation gives CSVGVAGEKLFF.

The V and J genes are TRBV6-2 or TRBV6-3 and TRBJ2-7, with D hard to call. Trimming left V 7 bases short and J 7 bases short, with 14 bases between. The CDR3 sequence is 12 residues long. Germline V gives CDR1 MNHEY, CDR2 SVGEGT. The CDR3 region is CASKNPLGEQYF. Here the CDR3 DNA reads TGTGCCAGCAAAAATCCCTTAGGAGAGCAGTACTTC.

This chain joins TRBV12-3 or TRBV12-4 and TRBJ2-1, with TRBD2 matching over 8 bases. The CDR3 has 15 residues. Trimming removed 4 bases from V and 6 bases from J; junction bases left unmatched: 8. The CDR3: CASSSSGLGVNEQFF. In DNA, the CDR3 is TGTGCCAGCAGTTCATCGGGACTAGGCGTCAATGAGCAGTTCTTC.

The genes are TRBV28 and TRBJ2-1, with D unclear. The germline V gene has CDR1 MDHEN and CDR2 SYDVKM. V lost 3 bases, J lost 1 base, and 7 bases lay in between. This CDR3 contains 14 residues. CDR3 in DNA: TGTGCCAGCAGTTTGGTAGGATCCTACAATGAGCAGTTCTTC. As protein: CASSLVGSYNEQFF.

The table lists this clonotype with a few counts. CDR3 protein: CSAPSGGGETQYF. For the CDR3, the DNA is TGCAGTGCTCCTAGCGGGGGGGGAGAGACCCAGTACTTC. The chain has TRBV20-1 and TRBJ2-5, with 12 bases that match TRBD2. Germline V gene sequence: CDR1 DFQATT, CDR2 SNEGSKA (reference sequence). CDR3 length equals 13 residues. After removal of 5 bases from V and 4 bases from J, the junction contained 2 bases not matched to a gene.

This chain joins TRBV11-2 and TRBJ2-5; tentatively, D is TRBD1 (5 bases). Germline assignment: CDR1 SGHAT and CDR2 FQNNGV. This CDR3 region has 14 residues. V lost 5 bases to trimming and J lost 4 bases, with 14 bases between them. CDR3 region: CASSLQQGGETQYF. Written as DNA, the CDR3 is TGTGCCAGCAGCCTCCAGCAGGGCGGAGAGACCCAGTACTTC. The complete variable domain, with remaining parts taken from reference TRBV11-2 and TRBJ2-5, reads EAGVAQSPRYKIIEKRQSVAFWCNPISGHATLYWYQQILGQGPKLLIQFQNNGVVDDSQLPKDRFSAERLKGVDSTLKIQPAKLEDSAVYLCASSLQQGGETQYFGPGTRLLVL.

This clonotype was picked up one time. The genes are TRBV6-6 and TRBJ2-3, with 8 bases matching TRBD1. The CDR3 is 14 amino acids. Trimming cost V 8 bases and J 0 bases; bases outside gene matches: 4. Germline-derived CDR1 and CDR2 are MNHNY and SVGAGI (reference sequence). CDR3 coding DNA: TGTGCCAGCCTCGACAGGGGAAGCACAGATACGCAGTATTTT. Encoded protein: CASLDRGSTDTQYF.

This rearrangement joins TRBV4-3 to TRBJ2-5; possible D gene TRBD2, 5 bases. The CDR3 sequence is 15 residues long. Germline V gives CDR1 LGHNA, CDR2 YSLEER. V was pared by 2 bases and J by 5 bases, with 15 bases between. The CDR3 spells CASSQNDRERETQYF. The CDR3 DNA reads TGCGCCAGCAGCCAAAATGATAGGGAGAGGGAGACCCAGTACTTC.